This T cell receptor beta chain was captured in a study of blood T cell repertoires in COVID-19. At the level of the study: The United States, Italy and Spain were the sources of the acute and convalescent COVID-19 samples.

Between the trimmed V and J ends, which lost 4 bases and 1 base, there was a span of 11 bases. The CDR3 is made up of 14 amino acids. In germline, CDR1 is SGHNT, CDR2 YYREEE (reference sequence). Per the study methods: Researchers report that nucleated cell counts were estimated from reference gene primer amplification. Data came from immunoSEQ multiplex PCR; TCRdb stores just in-frame clones and leaves some out. The V and J calls and the clone size are those of that table, but D and trimming were determined from the DNA. This table has fewer than 60,000 clones, 88% appearing once. The TCR was taken from a human donor with active COVID-19. The donor label of this sample is uncertain. This chain connects TRBV5-4 to TRBJ1-1; possible D gene TRBD1, 6 bases. Sample: peripheral blood. The CDR3 nucleotides read TGTGCCAGCAGCCCCGGGGGGCGGAACACTGAAGCTTTCTTT. It specifies CASSPGGRNTEAFF.